These 15 T cell receptor beta chains were all obtained from the same sample, sequenced in a study of technical replicates of blood from a few donors. Assay used: immunoSEQ multiplex PCR; TCRdb lists only in-frame clones, some missing. The table lists some 76,000 clones, 95% to 98% of them singletons. Sequenced: T cells isolated from PBMCs. All receptors derive from a human donor in good health.

V gene TRBV5-4 combines with J gene TRBJ2-2; 13 bases align to TRBD2. V dropped 3 bases and J dropped 6; count of bases not matched to a gene: 8. CDR3 length: 17 amino acids. Germline CDR1 and CDR2: SGHNT and YYREEE (reference sequence). Here the CDR3 reads CASSSTSGRARAGELFF. CDR3 bases: TGTGCCAGCAGCTCAACTAGCGGGAGGGCTCGAGCCGGGGAGCTGTTTTTT.

Note on this clone: A read error may account for a junction end that differs from germline. This chain connects TRBV7-8 to TRBJ2-7; 14 nucleotides line up with TRBD2. The CDR3 contains 16 residues. Per the germline V gene, CDR1 is SGHVS and CDR2 is FQNEAQ. The CDR3 coding sequence is TGTGCCAGCAGTTTAGTCGGACTAGCGGGAGGCCACGAGCAGTACTTC. Its protein product is CASSLVGLAGGHEQYF.

In DNA, the CDR3 is TGTGCCAGCTCACCACCGGGACAAGGGGAAAACATTCAGTACTTC. This sequence encodes CASSPPGQGENIQYF. The chain couples TRBV18 to TRBJ2-4; a possible D gene is TRBD1 (6 bases). The CDR3 loop spans 15 amino acids. The V end lost 0 bases, the J end lost 5 bases, and 11 bases lay between the germline ends. The germline gives CDR1 KGHSH, CDR2 LQKENI.

J is TRBJ2-1 and V is TRBV9, with D possibly being TRBD1 (5 bases). V was shortened by 4 bases and J by 5 bases, with 19 bases between the two germline ends. The CDR3 length is 16 residues. Germline lookup yields CDR1 SGDLS and CDR2 YYNGEE. Here the CDR3 DNA reads TGTGCCAGCAGCAACTCCAGGGCCGTTTCCCACAATGAGCAGTTCTTC. It codes for CASSNSRAVSHNEQFF.

CDR3 region: CASSLLDRSGVRYNEQFF. DNA for the CDR3: TGTGCCAGCAGTTTACTAGACAGATCGGGAGTAAGGTACAATGAGCAGTTCTTC. V gene TRBV27 combines with J gene TRBJ2-1; possibly TRBD2 for D (6 bases). The CDR3 spans 18 residues. V was trimmed by 2 bases and J by 4 bases, leaving 21 bases between them. Germline V lookup: CDR1 MNHEY, CDR2 SMNVEV (reference sequence).

The chain uses TRBV27 and TRBJ2-3; D is possibly TRBD2 (6 bases). CDR1 is MNHEY and CDR2 is SMNVEV in the germline V gene (reference sequence). This CDR3 is 14 amino acids long. V was trimmed by 2 bases and J by 5 bases, leaving 11 bases between them. The CDR3: CASSLRQGGDTQYF. Written as DNA, the CDR3 is TGTGCCAGCAGTTTAAGGCAGGGAGGAGATACGCAGTATTTT.

The chain is built from TRBV11-2 and TRBJ2-7; possibly TRBD2 for D (5 bases). There are 14 residues in the CDR3. V dropped 3 bases and J dropped 0 bases, with 9 bases sitting between them. Germline CDR1 and CDR2: SGHAT and FQNNGV. The CDR3 sequence: CASSFPGFSYEQYF. CDR3 DNA sequence: TGTGCCAGCAGCTTTCCGGGGTTCTCCTACGAGCAGTACTTC. Filled out from reference TRBV11-2 and TRBJ2-7, the complete variable domain reads EAGVAQSPRYKIIEKRQSVAFWCNPISGHATLYWYQQILGQGPKLLIQFQNNGVVDDSQLPKDRFSAERLKGVDSTLKIQPAKLEDSAVYLCASSFPGFSYEQYFGPGTRLTVT.

In this sample, this clone turned up once. The chain employs TRBV21-1 and TRBJ2-5; TRBD2 is the table's D call and was not checked against the DNA. TRBV21-1 is a known pseudogene. This CDR3 is 19 amino acids long. CDR3 protein: CASSKTRAGIAEIQETQYF. For the CDR3, the DNA is TGTGCCAGCAGCAAAACGAGGGCTGGGATAGCGGAAATACAAGAGACCCAGTACTTC.

The sample holds one count of this clone. V gene TRBV7-8 combines with J gene TRBJ1-3, with D uncertain. Germline V CDR1 and CDR2: SGHVS, FQNEAQ. There are 16 residues in the CDR3. V lost 2 bases to trimming and J lost 2 bases, with 13 bases between them. The CDR3, as DNA: TGTGCCAGCAGCTTAAGGAGGGAGAGACCTGGAAACACCATATATTTT. Amino acid sequence: CASSLRRERPGNTIYF.

The V and J genes are TRBV27 and TRBJ1-1; 7 positions match TRBD1. The CDR3 is made up of 14 amino acids. Unmatched junction bases numbered 7, after V lost 5 bases and J lost 4 bases. Germline V gene data show CDR1 as MNHEY and CDR2 as SMNVEV (reference sequence). The CDR3 spells CASSTHRGLTEAFF. The CDR3 DNA reads as TGTGCCAGCAGTACCCATAGGGGGCTCACTGAAGCTTTCTTT.

This chain joins TRBV27 and TRBJ1-1, with no clear D. V was cut by 6 bases and J by 1 base, with 6 bases left in between. Germline CDR1 MNHEY, CDR2 SMNVEV (reference sequence). This CDR3 has 12 residues. The CDR3 DNA is TGTGCCAGCAGAGAGTGGAACACTGAAGCTTTCTTT. Residues: CASREWNTEAFF.

The chain couples TRBV5-1 to TRBJ1-1; D not certain. CDR3 length: 13 residues. Deletions cut 0 bases from V and 0 bases from J, with 3 bases between. CDR1 SGHRS and CDR2 YFSETQ come from the germline V gene. Here the CDR3 DNA reads TGCGCCAGCAGCTTGGCCGTGAACACTGAAGCTTTCTTT. Residues: CASSLAVNTEAFF.

The chain links TRBV7-3 to TRBJ2-1, with 11 bases matching TRBD2. J was trimmed by 12 bases and V by 4 bases; bases with no gene match: 11. Germline V gene data show CDR1 as SGHTA and CDR2 as FQGTGA. The CDR3 is 15 amino acids. CDR3 residues: CASSSTLAGVNRQFF. Written as DNA, the CDR3 is TGTGCCAGCAGCTCAACACTAGCGGGAGTAAATCGGCAGTTCTTC.

The chain joins TRBV27 to TRBJ2-1; 7 bases are shared with TRBD2. Per the germline V gene, CDR1 is MNHEY and CDR2 is SMNVEV (reference sequence). CDR3 length equals 15 residues. Trimming at V came to 6 bases and at J to 3 bases, leaving 8 bases not matched to a gene. The DNA for the CDR3 is TGTGCCAGCAGCTCTTCCCTAGCGGACTACAATGAGCAGTTCTTC. As protein: CASSSSLADYNEQFF.

CDR3 sequence reads: CASSLFEAGGGGYTF. The CDR3 nucleotides read TGTGCCAGCAGTTTATTTGAAGCGGGGGGCGGGGGCTACACCTTC. The genes are TRBV27 and TRBJ1-2; a weak D match, TRBD1 (6 bases). V gave up 1 base and J gave up 8 bases, with 17 bases separating them. The CDR3 totals 15 residues. From germline, CDR1 is MNHEY and CDR2 SMNVEV (reference sequence).